The rows below give T cell receptor beta chains drawn from one sample of a study of T-cell reconstitution after alpha-beta-depleted transplantation in children. Each CDR3 protein is one row after TCRdb ran MiXCR on the PCR reads. The sample lists 150,000 to 200,000 distinct CDR3 sequences, less than 8% seen once, with 3% to 3.5% in the top ten. Sequences were derived from PBMCs from the stem cell graft donor, sampled from the stem cell graft. The source is a human donor who donated a stem cell graft to a child with Wiskott-Aldrich syndrome. CDR3s include the opening cysteine and the closing phenylalanine or tryptophan. A D gene is named only where the DNA matches it firmly. For some rows the clone size is stated as once, few or many, or as a class when expanded; others skip it.

CDR3 protein: CASSLATGGTETQYF
CDR3 DNA: TGTGCCAGCAGCTTAGCCACAGGGGGCACAGAGACCCAGTACTTC
D gene: TRBD1
V gene: TRBV7-9
clone size: many
J gene: TRBJ2-5

CDR3 protein: CSAKGRDNEQFF
CDR3 DNA: TGCAGTGCTAAAGGTAGAGACAATGAGCAGTTCTTC
D gene: .
V gene: TRBV20-1
clone size: many
J gene: TRBJ2-1

CDR3 protein: CASSQDGIGTEQYF
CDR3 DNA: TGTGCCAGCAGCCAAGATGGAATCGGGACCGAGCAGTACTTC
D gene: .
V gene: TRBV3-1
clone size: many
J gene: TRBJ2-7

CDR3 protein: CASSQEGSLPGDTQYF
CDR3 DNA: TGTGCCAGCAGCCAAGAGGGCTCCCTCCCTGGAGATACGCAGTATTTT
D gene: .
V gene: TRBV3-1
clone size: .
J gene: TRBJ2-3

CDR3 protein: CASSFAGGSFGQPQHF
CDR3 DNA: TGTGCCAGCAGTTTTGCGGGGGGTAGTTTTGGTCAGCCCCAGCATTTT
D gene: .
V gene: TRBV12-3/TRBV12-4
clone size: .
J gene: TRBJ1-5

CDR3 protein: CASRILTSSYNEQFF
CDR3 DNA: TGTGCCAGCAGGATACTGACTAGCTCCTACAATGAGCAGTTCTTC
D gene: .
V gene: TRBV6-1
clone size: many
J gene: TRBJ2-1

CDR3 protein: CSARGGGVEGYTF
CDR3 DNA: TGCAGTGCTAGGGGCGGGGGGGTAGAGGGCTACACCTTC
D gene: .
V gene: TRBV20-1
clone size: .
J gene: TRBJ1-2

CDR3 protein: CASSQDLADSTDTQYF
CDR3 DNA: TGTGCCAGCAGCCAAGATCTAGCGGATTCCACAGATACGCAGTATTTT
D gene: TRBD2
V gene: TRBV4-2
clone size: many
J gene: TRBJ2-3

CDR3 protein: CASSLKASGMYTDTQYF
CDR3 DNA: TGCGCCAGCAGCCTCAAGGCTAGCGGGATGTACACAGATACGCAGTATTTT
D gene: TRBD2
V gene: TRBV4-1
clone size: many
J gene: TRBJ2-3

CDR3 protein: CAMGPRGLFGYTF
CDR3 DNA: TGTGCCATGGGACCCAGGGGCCTCTTTGGCTACACCTTC
D gene: .
V gene: TRBV7-8
clone size: .
J gene: TRBJ1-2

CDR3 protein: CSAGDVETQYF
CDR3 DNA: TGCAGCGCTGGGGACGTCGAGACCCAGTACTTC
D gene: .
V gene: TRBV29-1
clone size: many
J gene: TRBJ2-5

CDR3 protein: CCARNRTGSYNSPLHF
CDR3 DNA: TGCTGTGCTAGAAACAGGACAGGGTCCTATAATTCACCCCTCCACTTT
D gene: TRBD1
V gene: TRBV20-1
clone size: once
J gene: TRBJ1-6

CDR3 protein: CSVELRQENTGELFF
CDR3 DNA: TGCAGCGTTGAGCTCAGACAAGAAAACACCGGGGAGCTGTTTTTT
D gene: .
V gene: TRBV29-1
clone size: many
J gene: TRBJ2-2

CDR3 protein: CASSLGAQSYNEQFF
CDR3 DNA: TGCGCCAGCAGCTTGGGGGCCCAGTCGTACAATGAGCAGTTCTTC
D gene: .
V gene: TRBV5-1
clone size: many
J gene: TRBJ2-1

CDR3 protein: CASSPKGREIFYNEQFF
CDR3 DNA: TGTGCCAGCAGCCCTAAAGGGCGGGAGATTTTCTACAATGAGCAGTTCTTC
D gene: TRBD2
V gene: TRBV12-3/TRBV12-4
clone size: few
J gene: TRBJ2-1

CDR3 protein: CASSFGGRGEQFF
CDR3 DNA: TGTGCCAGCAGTTTTGGGGGTCGGGGTGAGCAGTTCTTC
D gene: .
V gene: TRBV28
clone size: many
J gene: TRBJ2-1

CDR3 protein: CASSLELSSGVHQETQYF
CDR3 DNA: TGTGCCAGCAGCTTAGAACTATCTAGCGGGGTACATCAAGAGACCCAGTACTTC
D gene: TRBD2
V gene: TRBV11-2
clone size: .
J gene: TRBJ2-5

CDR3 protein: CASSQEGISHEQYF
CDR3 DNA: TGCGCCAGCAGCCAGGAGGGAATATCACACGAGCAGTACTTC
D gene: .
V gene: TRBV5-1
clone size: .
J gene: TRBJ2-7

CDR3 protein: CASSHEGYRQFF
CDR3 DNA: TGTGCCAGCAGTCACGAAGGATATCGGCAGTTCTTC
D gene: .
V gene: TRBV25-1
clone size: many
J gene: TRBJ2-1

CDR3 protein: CSATIQTITTYEQYF
CDR3 DNA: TGCAGTGCTACCATACAGACCATAACAACCTACGAGCAGTACTTC
D gene: .
V gene: TRBV20-1
clone size: many
J gene: TRBJ2-7

CDR3 protein: CASSIEPGQGTNEQFF
CDR3 DNA: TGTGCCAGCAGCATTGAACCGGGACAGGGGACGAATGAGCAGTTCTTC
D gene: TRBD1
V gene: TRBV6-5
clone size: many
J gene: TRBJ2-1

CDR3 protein: CASRPGQGNTGELFF
CDR3 DNA: TGTGCCAGCAGACCGGGACAGGGGAACACCGGGGAGCTGTTTTTT
D gene: TRBD1
V gene: TRBV28
clone size: .
J gene: TRBJ2-2

CDR3 protein: CTCCWGLAGTRDTDTQYF
CDR3 DNA: TGTACCTGCTGCTGGGGGCTAGCGGGAACGAGGGACACAGATACGCAGTATTTT
D gene: TRBD2
V gene: TRBV12-3/TRBV12-4
clone size: .
J gene: TRBJ2-3

CDR3 protein: CASSFSFGGGGQQTQYF
CDR3 DNA: TGTGCCAGCAGTTTTTCCTTCGGCGGGGGGGGCCAACAGACCCAGTACTTC
D gene: TRBD2
V gene: TRBV28
clone size: .
J gene: TRBJ2-5

CDR3 protein: CASRILQQGPNTGELFF
CDR3 DNA: TGCGCCAGCAGGATACTCCAACAGGGACCGAACACCGGGGAGCTGTTTTTT
D gene: .
V gene: TRBV5-1
clone size: .
J gene: TRBJ2-2

CDR3 protein: CSARDPGQIISYEQYF
CDR3 DNA: TGCAGTGCTAGAGACCCAGGACAGATCATTTCCTACGAGCAGTACTTC
D gene: .
V gene: TRBV20-1
clone size: many
J gene: TRBJ2-7

CDR3 protein: CASSPEGGAETQYF
CDR3 DNA: TGTGCCAGCAGCCCCGAGGGGGGGGCAGAGACCCAGTACTTC
D gene: .
V gene: TRBV7-9
clone size: many
J gene: TRBJ2-5

CDR3 protein: CASSATGTASYEQYF
CDR3 DNA: TGTGCCAGCAGCGCTACCGGGACAGCCTCCTACGAGCAGTACTTC
D gene: TRBD1
V gene: TRBV9
clone size: many
J gene: TRBJ2-7

CDR3 protein: CASSPAGPNNSPLHF
CDR3 DNA: TGTGCCAGCTCACCAGCGGGCCCTAATAATTCACCCCTCCACTTT
D gene: .
V gene: TRBV18
clone size: many
J gene: TRBJ1-6

CDR3 protein: CASSSGQVSTDTQYF
CDR3 DNA: TGTGCCAGCAGTTCGGGGCAGGTGTCCACAGATACGCAGTATTTT
D gene: .
V gene: TRBV6-5
clone size: many
J gene: TRBJ2-3

CDR3 protein: CASSQGPYSPLHF
CDR3 DNA: TGTGCCAGCAGTCAAGGGCCCTATTCACCCCTCCACTTT
D gene: .
V gene: TRBV6-6
clone size: many
J gene: TRBJ1-6

CDR3 protein: CASSTVAGSYNEQFF
CDR3 DNA: TGTGCCAGCAGCACTGTAGCGGGCTCCTACAATGAGCAGTTCTTC
D gene: TRBD2
V gene: TRBV11-2
clone size: many
J gene: TRBJ2-1

CDR3 protein: CASSAGRALHF
CDR3 DNA: TGTGCCAGCAGCGCGGGACGGGCCCTCCACTTT
D gene: .
V gene: TRBV7-9
clone size: many
J gene: TRBJ1-6

CDR3 protein: CASSEQFYEQYF
CDR3 DNA: TGCGCCAGCAGTGAGCAGTTCTACGAGCAGTACTTC
D gene: .
V gene: TRBV10-1
clone size: .
J gene: TRBJ2-7

CDR3 protein: CASAGSLGQGGSEQYF
CDR3 DNA: TGTGCCAGCGCCGGGTCCTTGGGACAGGGGGGGAGCGAGCAGTACTTC
D gene: TRBD1
V gene: TRBV6-1
clone size: many
J gene: TRBJ2-7

CDR3 protein: CSSPGGSGANVLTF
CDR3 DNA: TGCAGTTCACCTGGAGGCTCTGGGGCCAACGTCCTGACTTTC
D gene: .
V gene: TRBV20-1
clone size: few
J gene: TRBJ2-6

CDR3 protein: CAISEGTSGRPSYNEQFF
CDR3 DNA: TGTGCCATCAGTGAGGGGACTAGCGGGAGGCCCTCCTACAATGAGCAGTTCTTC
D gene: TRBD2
V gene: TRBV10-3
clone size: many
J gene: TRBJ2-1

CDR3 protein: CASSYGQNNQPQHF
CDR3 DNA: TGTGCCAGCAGTTACGGACAGAACAATCAGCCCCAGCATTTT
D gene: .
V gene: TRBV6-5
clone size: few
J gene: TRBJ1-5

CDR3 protein: CSARDLGQTYEQYF
CDR3 DNA: TGCAGTGCTAGAGATCTCGGACAGACCTACGAGCAGTACTTC
D gene: .
V gene: TRBV20-1
clone size: many
J gene: TRBJ2-7

CDR3 protein: CASSLSDTSSNEQYF
CDR3 DNA: TGTGCCAGCAGCCTCTCGGACACCTCGAGCAACGAGCAGTACTTC
D gene: .
V gene: TRBV7-9
clone size: many
J gene: TRBJ2-7

CDR3 protein: CSVLPWVTENIQYF
CDR3 DNA: TGCAGCGTTCTCCCTTGGGTGACCGAAAACATTCAGTACTTC
D gene: .
V gene: TRBV29-1
clone size: many
J gene: TRBJ2-4

CDR3 protein: CASSYSGSRQFF
CDR3 DNA: TGTGCCAGCAGTTACTCAGGGTCGAGGCAGTTCTTC
D gene: .
V gene: TRBV6-2/TRBV6-3
clone size: many
J gene: TRBJ2-1

CDR3 protein: CASQAGGHYGYTF
CDR3 DNA: TGTGCTTCCCAGGCAGGGGGCCACTATGGCTACACCTTC
D gene: TRBD1
V gene: TRBV9
clone size: many
J gene: TRBJ1-2

CDR3 protein: CASSYSILDRGFLRGYTF
CDR3 DNA: TGTGCCAGCAGTTACTCGATTTTAGACAGGGGTTTTTTACGTGGCTACACCTTC
D gene: TRBD1
V gene: TRBV6-5
clone size: many
J gene: TRBJ1-2

CDR3 protein: CASSQGQANSYEQYF
CDR3 DNA: TGTGCCAGCAGCCAGGGACAGGCGAACTCCTACGAGCAGTACTTC
D gene: TRBD1
V gene: TRBV11-2
clone size: many
J gene: TRBJ2-7

CDR3 protein: CAISELQGKPYNEQFF
CDR3 DNA: TGTGCCATCAGTGAGTTACAGGGTAAGCCCTACAATGAGCAGTTCTTC
D gene: .
V gene: TRBV10-3
clone size: many
J gene: TRBJ2-1

CDR3 protein: CASSSLGDTQYF
CDR3 DNA: TGCGCCAGCAGCAGCTTGGGGGATACGCAGTATTTT
D gene: .
V gene: TRBV5-1
clone size: many
J gene: TRBJ2-3

CDR3 protein: CASSLGLQDGHLFF
CDR3 DNA: TGTGCCAGCAGCTTGGGTCTCCAGGACGGACATCTGTTCTTC
D gene: .
V gene: TRBV5-6
clone size: many
J gene: TRBJ2-1

CDR3 protein: CASSLPTSMSSYNEQFF
CDR3 DNA: TGTGCCAGCAGTTTACCAACTAGCATGAGCTCCTACAATGAGCAGTTCTTC
D gene: .
V gene: TRBV12-3/TRBV12-4
clone size: many
J gene: TRBJ2-1

CDR3 protein: CASSSGPSGDTQYF
CDR3 DNA: TGTGCCAGCTCATCCGGGCCAAGTGGAGATACGCAGTATTTT
D gene: .
V gene: TRBV18
clone size: many
J gene: TRBJ2-3

CDR3 protein: CASSLGDPEGTDTQYF
CDR3 DNA: TGTGCCAGCAGCTTGGGGGACCCGGAGGGGACAGATACGCAGTATTTT
D gene: .
V gene: TRBV11-2
clone size: once
J gene: TRBJ2-3

CDR3 protein: CASSGDRGRMDTEAFF
CDR3 DNA: TGTGCCAGCAGTGGAGACAGGGGGCGGATGGACACTGAAGCTTTCTTT
D gene: TRBD1
V gene: TRBV25-1
clone size: few
J gene: TRBJ1-1

CDR3 protein: CASSVARDRSSYEQYF
CDR3 DNA: TGTGCCAGCAGTGTAGCCAGGGACCGTAGCTCCTACGAGCAGTACTTC
D gene: .
V gene: TRBV6-1
clone size: many
J gene: TRBJ2-7

CDR3 protein: CASSQVDQFSGQFF
CDR3 DNA: TGTGCCAGCAGCCAAGTTGATCAGTTTTCAGGGCAGTTCTTC
D gene: .
V gene: TRBV3-1
clone size: many
J gene: TRBJ2-1

CDR3 protein: CATSDSTGTGRIGQYF
CDR3 DNA: TGTGCCACCAGTGATTCTACCGGGACAGGCCGAATAGGGCAGTACTTC
D gene: TRBD1
V gene: TRBV24-1
clone size: many
J gene: TRBJ2-7

CDR3 protein: CSASWVEGNQPQHF
CDR3 DNA: TGCAGTGCTAGCTGGGTAGAGGGGAATCAGCCCCAGCATTTT
D gene: .
V gene: TRBV20-1
clone size: many
J gene: TRBJ1-5

CDR3 protein: CASSEWDPKNNEQFF
CDR3 DNA: TGCGCCAGCAGTGAGTGGGACCCCAAGAACAATGAGCAGTTCTTC
D gene: .
V gene: TRBV10-2
clone size: many
J gene: TRBJ2-1

CDR3 protein: CASSFGTGNTEAFF
CDR3 DNA: TGTGCCAGCAGCTTCGGGACGGGGAACACTGAAGCTTTCTTT
D gene: .
V gene: TRBV7-9
clone size: few
J gene: TRBJ1-1